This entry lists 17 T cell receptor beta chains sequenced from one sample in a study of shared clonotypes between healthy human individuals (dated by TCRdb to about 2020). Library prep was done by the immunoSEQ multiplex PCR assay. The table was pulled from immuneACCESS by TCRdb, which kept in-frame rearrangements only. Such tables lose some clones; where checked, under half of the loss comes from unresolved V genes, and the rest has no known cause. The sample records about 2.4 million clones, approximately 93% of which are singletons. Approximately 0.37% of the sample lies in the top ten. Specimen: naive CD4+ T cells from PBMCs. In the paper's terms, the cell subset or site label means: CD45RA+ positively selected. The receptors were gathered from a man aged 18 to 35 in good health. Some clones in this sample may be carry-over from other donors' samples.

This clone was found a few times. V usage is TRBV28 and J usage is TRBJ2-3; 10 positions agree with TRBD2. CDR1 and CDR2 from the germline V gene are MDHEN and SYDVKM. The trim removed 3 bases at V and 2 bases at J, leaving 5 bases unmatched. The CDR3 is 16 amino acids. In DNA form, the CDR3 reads TGTGCCAGCAGTTTGACTACTAGCGGGACCACAGATACGCAGTATTTT. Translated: CASSLTTSGTTDTQYF.

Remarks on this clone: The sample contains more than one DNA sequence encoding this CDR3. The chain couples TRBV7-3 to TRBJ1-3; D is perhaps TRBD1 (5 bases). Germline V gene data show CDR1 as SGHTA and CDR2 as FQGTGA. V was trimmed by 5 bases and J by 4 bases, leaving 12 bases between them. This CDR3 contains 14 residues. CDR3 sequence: CASSLGTSGNTIYF. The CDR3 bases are TGTGCCAGCAGCCTAGGGACGTCAGGAAACACCATATATTTT.

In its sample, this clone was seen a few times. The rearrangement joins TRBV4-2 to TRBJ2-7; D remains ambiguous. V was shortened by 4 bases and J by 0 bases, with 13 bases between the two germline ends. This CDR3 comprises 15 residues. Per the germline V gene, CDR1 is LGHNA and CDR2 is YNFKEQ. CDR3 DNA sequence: TGTGCCAGCAGCCCCGACTCAGTAGCCTCCTACGAGCAGTACTTC. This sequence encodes CASSPDSVASYEQYF.

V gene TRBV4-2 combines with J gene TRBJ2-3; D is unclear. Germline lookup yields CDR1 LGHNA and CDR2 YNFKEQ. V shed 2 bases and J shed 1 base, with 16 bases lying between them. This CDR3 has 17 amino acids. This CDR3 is CASSQWMESRGTDTQYF. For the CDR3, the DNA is TGTGCCAGCAGCCAATGGATGGAGTCCCGGGGCACAGATACGCAGTATTTT.

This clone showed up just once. The CDR3 spells CASSTPHQGAAGELFF. In DNA form, the CDR3 reads TGTGCCAGCAGCACCCCTCACCAGGGGGCCGCCGGGGAGCTGTTTTTT. This chain links TRBV28 with TRBJ2-2; TRBD1 matches at 8 bases. This CDR3 has 16 residues. The ends lost 6 bases at V and 6 bases at J; junction bases unmatched: 12. Per germline, CDR1 MDHEN and CDR2 SYDVKM.

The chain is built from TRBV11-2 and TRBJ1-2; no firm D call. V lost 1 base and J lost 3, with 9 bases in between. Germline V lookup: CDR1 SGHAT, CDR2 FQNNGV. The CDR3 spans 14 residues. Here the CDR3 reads CASSLGATDYGYTF. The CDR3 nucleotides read TGTGCCAGCAGCTTAGGGGCAACAGACTATGGCTACACCTTC.

CDR3 residues: CASRFSGQASYNEQFF. The CDR3 coding sequence is TGTGCCAGCAGGTTCTCAGGGCAGGCCTCCTACAATGAGCAGTTCTTC. The chain is built from TRBV2 and TRBJ2-1, with D perhaps TRBD1 (5 bases). Germline V gene sequence: CDR1 SNHLY, CDR2 FYNNEI. This CDR3 region has 16 residues. V lost 6 bases and J lost 0, with 15 bases in between.

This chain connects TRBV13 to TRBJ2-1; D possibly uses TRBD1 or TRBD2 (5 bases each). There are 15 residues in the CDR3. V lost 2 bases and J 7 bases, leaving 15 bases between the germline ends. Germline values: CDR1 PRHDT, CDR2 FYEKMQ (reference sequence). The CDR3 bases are TGTGCCAGCAGCTTAAGTAATCGTTGGGGGAATGAGCAGTTCTTC. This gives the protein CASSLSNRWGNEQFF.

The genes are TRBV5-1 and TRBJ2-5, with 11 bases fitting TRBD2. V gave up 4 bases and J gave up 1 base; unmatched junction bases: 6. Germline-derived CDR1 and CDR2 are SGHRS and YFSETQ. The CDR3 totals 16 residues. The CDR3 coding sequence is TGCGCCAGCAGCCGTCTACTAGCGGGGGTCCAAGAGACCCAGTACTTC. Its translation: CASSRLLAGVQETQYF.

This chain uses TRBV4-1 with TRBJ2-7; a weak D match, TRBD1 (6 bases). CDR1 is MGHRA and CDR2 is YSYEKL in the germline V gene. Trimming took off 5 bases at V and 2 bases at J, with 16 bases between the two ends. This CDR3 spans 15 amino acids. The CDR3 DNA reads TGCGCCAGCAGCTCCCAATTGGGACAAACCTACGAGCAGTACTTC. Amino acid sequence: CASSSQLGQTYEQYF.

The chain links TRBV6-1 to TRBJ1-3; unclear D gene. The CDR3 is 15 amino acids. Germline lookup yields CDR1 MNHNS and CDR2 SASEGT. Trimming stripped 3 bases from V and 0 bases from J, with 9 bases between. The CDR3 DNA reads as TGTGCCAGCAGTGACGCACTTAGCTCTGGAAACACCATATATTTT. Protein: CASSDALSSGNTIYF.

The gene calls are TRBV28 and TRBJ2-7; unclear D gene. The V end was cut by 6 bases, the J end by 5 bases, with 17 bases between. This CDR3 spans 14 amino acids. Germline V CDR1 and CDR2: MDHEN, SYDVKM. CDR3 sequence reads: CASRSGASENEQYF. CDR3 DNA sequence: TGTGCCAGCAGGTCAGGTGCTTCGGAGAACGAGCAGTACTTC. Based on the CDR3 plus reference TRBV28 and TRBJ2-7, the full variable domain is DVKVTQSSRYLVKRTGEKVFLECVQDMDHENMFWYRQDPGLGLRLIYFSYDVKMKEKGDIPEGYSVSREKKERFSLILESASTNQTSMYLCASRSGASENEQYFGPGTRLTVT.

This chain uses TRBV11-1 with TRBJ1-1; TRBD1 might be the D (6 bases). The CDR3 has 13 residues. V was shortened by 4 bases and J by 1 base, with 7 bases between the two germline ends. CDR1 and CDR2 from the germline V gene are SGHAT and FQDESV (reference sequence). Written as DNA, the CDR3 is TGTGCCAGCAGCTGGGGACAGAACACTGAAGCTTTCTTT. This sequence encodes CASSWGQNTEAFF.

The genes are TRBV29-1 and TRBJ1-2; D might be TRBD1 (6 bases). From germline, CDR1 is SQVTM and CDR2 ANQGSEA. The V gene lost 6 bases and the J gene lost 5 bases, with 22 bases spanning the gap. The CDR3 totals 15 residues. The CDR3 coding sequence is TGCAGCGTAGCTAGACCAGGGGCCTCGGGGTATGGCTACACCTTC. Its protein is CSVARPGASGYGYTF.

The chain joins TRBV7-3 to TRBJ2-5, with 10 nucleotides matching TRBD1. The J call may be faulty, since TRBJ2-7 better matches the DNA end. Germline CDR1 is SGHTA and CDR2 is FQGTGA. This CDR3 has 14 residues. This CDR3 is CASSFGTGASEQYF. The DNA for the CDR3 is TGTGCCAGCAGCTTTGGGACAGGGGCGAGCGAGCAGTACTTC.

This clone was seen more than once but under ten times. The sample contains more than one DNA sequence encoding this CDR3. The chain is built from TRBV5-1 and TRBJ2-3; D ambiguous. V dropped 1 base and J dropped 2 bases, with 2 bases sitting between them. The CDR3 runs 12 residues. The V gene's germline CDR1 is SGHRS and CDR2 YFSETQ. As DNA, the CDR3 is TGCGCCAGCAGCTTGTACACAGATACGCAGTATTTT. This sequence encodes CASSLYTDTQYF.

DNA of the CDR3: TGTGCCAGCAGAAGGGGGCTGGACACTGAAGCTTTCTTT. Amino acid sequence: CASRRGLDTEAFF. This chain connects TRBV6-1 to TRBJ1-1; 7 positions match TRBD1. Germline V gene sequence: CDR1 MNHNS, CDR2 SASEGT. This CDR3 has 13 residues. V gave up 6 bases and J gave up 3 bases; unmatched junction bases: 4.